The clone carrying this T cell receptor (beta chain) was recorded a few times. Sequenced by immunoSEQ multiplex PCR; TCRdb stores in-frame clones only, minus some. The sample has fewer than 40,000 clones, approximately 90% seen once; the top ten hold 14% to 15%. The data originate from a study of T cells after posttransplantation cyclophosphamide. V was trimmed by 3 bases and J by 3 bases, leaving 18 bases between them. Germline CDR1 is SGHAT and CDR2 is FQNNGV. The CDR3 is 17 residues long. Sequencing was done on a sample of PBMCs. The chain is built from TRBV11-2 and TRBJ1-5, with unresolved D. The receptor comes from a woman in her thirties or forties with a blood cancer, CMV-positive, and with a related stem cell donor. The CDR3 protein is CASSFGSPRDDNQPQHF. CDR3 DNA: TGTGCCAGCAGCTTCGGATCCCCCCGGGATGACAATCAGCCCCAGCATTTT.